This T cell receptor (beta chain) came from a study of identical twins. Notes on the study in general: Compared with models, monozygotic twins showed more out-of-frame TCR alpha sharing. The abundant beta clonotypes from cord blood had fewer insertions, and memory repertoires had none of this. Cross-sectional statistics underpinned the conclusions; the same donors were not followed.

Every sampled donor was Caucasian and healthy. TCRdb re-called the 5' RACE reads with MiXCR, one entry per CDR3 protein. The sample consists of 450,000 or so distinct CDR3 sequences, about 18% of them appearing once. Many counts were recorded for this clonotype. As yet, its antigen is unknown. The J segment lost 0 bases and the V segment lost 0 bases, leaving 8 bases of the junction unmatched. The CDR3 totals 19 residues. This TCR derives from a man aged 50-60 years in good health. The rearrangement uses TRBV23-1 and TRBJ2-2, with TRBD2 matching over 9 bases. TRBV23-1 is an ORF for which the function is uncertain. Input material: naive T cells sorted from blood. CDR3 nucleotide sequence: TGCGCCAGCAGTCAATCGGACGAGCGGGGGGACGCGAACACCGGGGAGCTGTTTTTT. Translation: CASSQSDERGDANTGELFF.